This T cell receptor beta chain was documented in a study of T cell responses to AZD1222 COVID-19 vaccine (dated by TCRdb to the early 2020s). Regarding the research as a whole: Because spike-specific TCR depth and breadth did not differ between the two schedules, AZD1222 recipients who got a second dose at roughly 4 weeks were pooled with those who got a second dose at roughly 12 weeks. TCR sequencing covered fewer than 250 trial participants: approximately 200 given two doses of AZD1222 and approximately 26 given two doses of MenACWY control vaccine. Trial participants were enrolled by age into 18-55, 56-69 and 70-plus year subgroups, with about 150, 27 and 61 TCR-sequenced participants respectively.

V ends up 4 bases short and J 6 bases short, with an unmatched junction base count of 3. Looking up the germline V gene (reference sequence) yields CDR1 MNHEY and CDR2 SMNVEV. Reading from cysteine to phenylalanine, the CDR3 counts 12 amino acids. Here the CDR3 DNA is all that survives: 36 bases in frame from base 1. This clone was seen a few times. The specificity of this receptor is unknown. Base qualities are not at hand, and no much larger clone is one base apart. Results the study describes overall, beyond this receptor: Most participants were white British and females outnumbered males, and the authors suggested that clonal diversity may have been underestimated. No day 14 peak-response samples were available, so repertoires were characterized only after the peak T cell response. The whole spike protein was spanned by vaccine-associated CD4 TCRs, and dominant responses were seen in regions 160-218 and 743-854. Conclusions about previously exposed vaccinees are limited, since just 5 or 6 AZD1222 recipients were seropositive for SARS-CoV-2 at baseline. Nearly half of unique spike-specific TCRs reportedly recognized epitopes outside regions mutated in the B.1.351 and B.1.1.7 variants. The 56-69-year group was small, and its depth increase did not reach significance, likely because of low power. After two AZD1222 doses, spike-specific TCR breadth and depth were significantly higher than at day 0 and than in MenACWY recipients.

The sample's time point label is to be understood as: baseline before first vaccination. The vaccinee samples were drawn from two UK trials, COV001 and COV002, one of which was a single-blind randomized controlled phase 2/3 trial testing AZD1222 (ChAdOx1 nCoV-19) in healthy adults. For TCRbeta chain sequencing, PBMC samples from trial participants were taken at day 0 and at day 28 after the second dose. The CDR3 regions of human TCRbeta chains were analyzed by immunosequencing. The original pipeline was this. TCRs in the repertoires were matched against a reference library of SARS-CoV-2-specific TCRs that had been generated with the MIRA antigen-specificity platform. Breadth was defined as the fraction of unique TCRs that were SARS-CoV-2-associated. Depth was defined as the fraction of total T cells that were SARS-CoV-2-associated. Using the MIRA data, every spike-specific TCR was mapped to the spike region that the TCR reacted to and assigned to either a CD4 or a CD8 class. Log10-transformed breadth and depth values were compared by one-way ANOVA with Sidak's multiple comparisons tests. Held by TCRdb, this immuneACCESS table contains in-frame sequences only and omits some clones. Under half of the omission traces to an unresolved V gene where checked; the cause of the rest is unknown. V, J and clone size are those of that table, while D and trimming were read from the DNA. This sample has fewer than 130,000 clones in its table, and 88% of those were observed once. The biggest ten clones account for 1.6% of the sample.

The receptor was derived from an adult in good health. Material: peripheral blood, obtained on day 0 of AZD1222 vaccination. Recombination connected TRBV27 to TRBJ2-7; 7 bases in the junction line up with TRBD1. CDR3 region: CASSSTGREQYF. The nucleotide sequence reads TGTGCCAGCAGTTCGACAGGGCGCGAGCAGTACTTC.